These 20 T cell receptor beta chains share one sample of origin, sequenced in a study of CD8 T cells in ankylosing spondylitis. TCRdb re-called the 5' RACE reads with MiXCR, one entry per CDR3 protein. There are roughly 700,000 distinct CDR3 sequences in the sample; roughly 19% occur only once, and approximately 18% lies in the top ten. These TCRs are of unknown antigen specificity. General study findings and limits: Blood of patients with ankylosing spondylitis appeared to be characterized by a TCR beta motif of several highly homologous variants.

Sequenced input: blood, either unsorted or a sorted T cell fraction (not recorded which). The receptors stem from a male donor with ankylosing spondylitis.

This clonotype was detected only a few times. The rearrangement uses TRBV20-1 and TRBJ1-2, with D perhaps TRBD1 (5 bases). Trimming pared 3 bases from V and 10 bases from J, leaving 12 bases between. The CDR3 is made up of 11 amino acids. Germline V gives CDR1 DFQATT, CDR2 SNEGSKA (reference sequence). The DNA of the CDR3 is TGCAGTGCTAGGGGGGTGAAGTCCTACACCTTC. Translation gives CSARGVKSYTF.

This chain connects TRBV6-4 to TRBJ1-2; D not certain. With 8 bases removed from V and 6 bases from J, the gap between germline ends came to 16 bases. The CDR3 sequence is 13 residues long. Germline CDR1 reads MRHNA; CDR2 reads SNTAGT. The CDR3 coding sequence is TGTGCCAGCCCCCTGACGCGAGTTCATGGCTACACCTTC. This sequence encodes CASPLTRVHGYTF.

This clonotype was seen many times. The V call is TRBV2, the J call TRBJ1-2; maybe TRBD1 (6 bases). CDR3 length equals 15 residues. V lost 0 bases, J lost 4 bases, and 12 bases lay in between. The germline V gene encodes CDR1 SNHLY and CDR2 FYNNEI. The CDR3 sequence: CASSEARGAPYGYTF. The CDR3, as DNA: TGTGCCAGCAGTGAAGCGCGGGGGGCCCCCTATGGCTACACCTTC.

This chain uses TRBV27 with TRBJ2-1, with TRBD2 matching over 8 bases. The CDR3 spans 16 residues. Germline V gene lookup returns CDR1 MNHEY and CDR2 SMNVEV (reference sequence). J lost 0 bases, V lost 7 bases, and 8 bases had no gene match. The DNA for the CDR3 is TGTGCCAGCACCGACGCCGGGACTAGCTCCTACAATGAGCAGTTCTTC. Protein sequence: CASTDAGTSSYNEQFF.

The chain links TRBV27 to TRBJ2-1, with TRBD2 matching over 8 bases. CDR3 length: 17 residues. Germline lookup yields CDR1 MNHEY and CDR2 SMNVEV (reference sequence). The V and J ends lost 0 bases and 4 bases, in that order; junction bases with no gene match: 8. CDR3 DNA: TGTGCCAGCAGTTTATCCTCGAGCGCGGGGGGATACAATGAGCAGTTCTTC. Amino acids: CASSLSSSAGGYNEQFF.

This chain joins TRBV20-1 and TRBJ1-4; D call uncertain. The CDR3 spans 14 residues. CDR1 is DFQATT, CDR2 SNEGSKA, per germline (reference sequence). V was trimmed by 0 bases and J by 8 bases, leaving 13 bases between them. CDR3 coding DNA: TGCAGTGCTAGAGAAAGGGTGGGTGGGGAAAAACTGTTTTTT. Its protein is CSARERVGGEKLFF.

The genes are TRBV4-1 and TRBJ1-5; D perhaps matches TRBD1 (5 bases). V was trimmed by 1 base and J by 11 bases, leaving 15 bases between them. CDR1 MGHRA and CDR2 YSYEKL come from the germline V gene. The CDR3 is 14 amino acids. In DNA, the CDR3 is TGCGCCAGCAGCCAAGCAGGGCGGGTCGAGGCCCAGCATTTT. Amino acids: CASSQAGRVEAQHF.

This clonotype was observed a few times. This chain links TRBV12-3 or TRBV12-4 with TRBJ2-7, with TRBD1 matching over 9 bases. With V trimmed by 5 bases and J by 3 bases, 5 bases remained unmatched. This CDR3 contains 14 residues. CDR3 region: CASSSRDRDYEQYF. As DNA, the CDR3 is TGTGCCAGCAGTAGCCGGGACAGGGACTACGAGCAGTACTTC.

This clonotype came up a few times. This chain links TRBV7-9 with TRBJ2-5, with D maybe TRBD1 (6 bases). V dropped 7 bases and J dropped 4 bases, with 19 bases sitting between them. The CDR3 length is 15 residues. CDR1 and CDR2 (germline): SEHNR, FQNEAQ (reference sequence). Here the CDR3 reads CASTGPTGILETQYF. CDR3 bases: TGTGCCAGCACCGGCCCAACAGGGATTTTAGAGACCCAGTACTTC.

This clonotype was observed many times. J is TRBJ2-1 and V is TRBV10-3, with 8 bases identical to TRBD2. Losses at the gene ends were 11 bases for V and 9 bases for J; bases not matched to a gene: 12. Germline-derived CDR1 and CDR2 are ENHRY and SYGVKD. The CDR3 is 13 residues long. The DNA for the CDR3 is TGTGCCTCACTGGATCCGGGGGGGGGTGAGCAGTTCTTC. Translation: CASLDPGGGEQFF.

This clonotype was detected a few times. The V call is TRBV6-5, the J call TRBJ2-1; 9 bases map to TRBD2. Germline CDR1 and CDR2: MNHEY and SVGAGI. The CDR3 loop spans 15 amino acids. With V trimmed by 2 bases and J by 6 bases, 5 bases remained unmatched. The CDR3 nucleotides are TGTGCCAGCAGTTACATAGCGGGAGTTGGCAATGAGCAGTTCTTC. Translation gives CASSYIAGVGNEQFF.

The chain carries TRBV20-1 and TRBJ2-7; TRBD1 agrees at 7 bases. CDR3 length: 14 amino acids. Germline CDR1 is DFQATT and CDR2 is SNEGSKA (reference sequence). The junction had 7 bases not matched to a gene; V was cut back by 3 bases and J by 2 bases. The CDR3 loop reads CSASLGQGAYEQYF. CDR3 DNA sequence: TGCAGTGCTAGTCTCGGGCAGGGGGCCTACGAGCAGTACTTC.

This clonotype was recorded a few times. The chain joins TRBV20-1 to TRBJ2-1; 11 bases are a match to TRBD2. CDR1 and CDR2 (germline): DFQATT, SNEGSKA (reference sequence). CDR3 length: 15 amino acids. Unmatched junction bases numbered 5, after V lost 3 bases and J lost 4 bases. The CDR3 nucleotides read TGCAGTGCTAGCCCTAGCGGGGGGCCTTACAATGAGCAGTTCTTC. Translation gives CSASPSGGPYNEQFF.

The CDR3 here is CASSQRAPYEQYF. The CDR3 bases are TGTGCCAGCAGCCAGAGGGCACCCTACGAGCAGTACTTC. The rearrangement uses TRBV5-4 and TRBJ2-7; D may be TRBD2 (5 bases). This CDR3 spans 13 amino acids. Trimming took off 4 bases at V and 2 bases at J, with 10 bases between the two ends. Germline CDR1 and CDR2: SGHNT and YYREEE (reference sequence). Based on the CDR3 plus reference TRBV5-4 and TRBJ2-7, the full variable domain is ETGVTQSPTHLIKTRGQQVTLRCSSQSGHNTVSWYQQALGQGPQFIFQYYREEENGRGNFPPRFSGLQFPNYSSELNVNALELDDSALYLCASSQRAPYEQYFGPGTRLTVT.

The sample holds a few counts of this clonotype. The chain links TRBV20-1 to TRBJ2-3; weak D call: TRBD2 (6 bases). The CDR3 runs to 13 residues. V was clipped by 6 bases and J by 6 bases, with 16 bases between them. Looked up from germline, CDR1 is DFQATT and CDR2 is SNEGSKA (reference sequence). The CDR3: CSASRLVWDTQYF. In DNA, the CDR3 is TGCAGTGCGTCTAGACTAGTGTGGGATACGCAGTATTTT.

This clonotype was observed a few times. The V and J genes are TRBV27 and TRBJ2-7; 7 bases are a match to TRBD2. The V segment lost 1 base and the J segment 6 bases; nucleotides outside the gene matches: 6. The CDR3 is 14 residues long. CDR1 and CDR2 (germline): MNHEY, SMNVEV (reference sequence). CDR3 DNA sequence: TGTGCCAGCAGTTTATGGGGGGGACGGGGCGAGCAGTACTTC. Its translation is CASSLWGGRGEQYF.

This clonotype occurred a few times. This rearrangement joins TRBV18 to TRBJ1-3; 7 nucleotides align to TRBD1. This CDR3 comprises 16 residues. The V gene end was trimmed by 6 bases and the J gene end by 4 bases; junction bases not matched to a gene: 12. Germline V gene lookup returns CDR1 KGHSH and CDR2 LQKENI. CDR3 coding DNA: TGTGCCAGCTCCCCGCTGACAGGGATTGAAGGAAACACCATATATTTT. Amino acids: CASSPLTGIEGNTIYF.

This clonotype has only a few counts. CDR3 nucleotides: TGTGCCAGCAGCCAAGCCGGCCGCACGAACACCGGGGAGCTGTTTTTT. It specifies CASSQAGRTNTGELFF. The V and J genes are TRBV3-1 and TRBJ2-2; D is unclear. From germline, CDR1 is LGHDT and CDR2 YNNKEL (reference sequence). This CDR3 contains 16 residues. Trimming left V 1 base short and J 0 bases short, with 9 bases between.

This clonotype was detected only a few times. J is TRBJ2-5 and V is TRBV4-1, with no clear D. The V gene's germline CDR1 is MGHRA and CDR2 YSYEKL. This CDR3 contains 15 residues. V lost 4 bases, J lost 2 bases, and 14 bases lay in between. The CDR3 sequence: CASSPTQLTQETQYF. CDR3 in DNA: TGCGCCAGCAGCCCTACTCAATTGACGCAAGAGACCCAGTACTTC.

J is TRBJ1-4 and V is TRBV7-9; a weak D match, TRBD1 (6 bases). The CDR3 runs to 15 residues. V dropped 3 bases and J dropped 0 bases, with 8 bases sitting between them. The V gene's germline CDR1 is SEHNR and CDR2 FQNEAQ (reference sequence). The CDR3 reads CASSFGDTTNEKLFF. The CDR3 DNA sequence: TGTGCCAGCAGCTTTGGGGACACAACTAATGAAAAACTGTTTTTT.